This T cell receptor beta chain originates from a study of shared clonotypes between healthy human individuals. Points on this clone: No antigen is known for it.

Some clones are missing from TCRdb's copy, which holds only in-frame ones; the method was immunoSEQ multiplex PCR. The table lists about 2.2 million clones, over 85% of them singletons. CDR3 length equals 13 residues. The ends were cut back, 4 bases at V and 7 bases at J, with 13 bases in the middle. Germline CDR1 and CDR2: MNHNY and SVGAGI (reference sequence). The naive CD8 population came from CD45RO-negative cells selected for CCR7, without terminally differentiated effector memory CD45RA+ cells. Findings and caveats of the study: A small donor pool kept down the genetic and exposure-history diversity that was represented.

Material for sequencing was naive CD8+ T cells from PBMCs. The sequence was collected from a man aged 18 to 29 in good health. Some clones in this sample may be carry-over from other donors' samples. The V call is TRBV6-6, the J call TRBJ2-5; D is perhaps TRBD1 or TRBD2 (5 bases each). The CDR3 DNA sequence: TGTGCCAGCAGTTTGGACTGGGGCTCGACCCAGTACTTC. Its protein product is CASSLDWGSTQYF.